What follows are 13 T cell receptor beta chains derived from one specimen sequenced in a study of resident and recirculating memory T cells in vitiligo. Only in-frame clones appear in the TCRdb table, and some are missing; sequencing was by immunoSEQ multiplex PCR. The table lists roughly 76,000 clones, just over 90% of them singletons. Material: blood. Source of these receptors: a male donor with vitiligo.

This chain joins TRBV4-2 and TRBJ2-2, with D possibly matching TRBD2 (6 bases). V shed 3 bases and J shed 4 bases, with 15 bases lying between them. The CDR3 consists of 16 residues. Germline CDR1 reads LGHNA; CDR2 reads YNFKEQ. This CDR3 is CASSQVGTRTTGELFF. The CDR3 nucleotides read TGTGCCAGCAGCCAGGTTGGGACTCGGACCACCGGGGAGCTGTTTTTT.

This clone was observed once. V is TRBV7-2 and J is TRBJ2-2; 9 nucleotides align to TRBD1. The ends lost 5 bases at V and 9 bases at J; junction bases unmatched: 4. The CDR3 contains 13 residues. The V gene's germline CDR1 is SGHTA and CDR2 FQGNSA. This CDR3 is CASSTDRGRELFF. The CDR3 DNA sequence: TGTGCCAGCAGCACGGACAGGGGACGGGAGCTGTTTTTT. Full variable domain (outside the CDR3, taken from reference TRBV7-2 and TRBJ2-2): GAGVSQSPSNKVTEKGKDVELRCDPISGHTALYWYRQSLGQGLEFLIYFQGNSAPDKSGLPSDRFSAERTGGSVSTLTIQRTQQEDSAVYLCASSTDRGRELFFGEGSRLTVL.

The chain is built from TRBV5-4 and TRBJ2-7, with TRBD1 identical over 8 bases. The V gene's germline CDR1 is SGHNT and CDR2 YYREEE (reference sequence). The trim removed 5 bases at V and 3 bases at J, leaving 13 bases unmatched. The CDR3 is made up of 16 amino acids. The CDR3 region has the DNA TGTGCCAGCAGTTCCCGCGACAGGGGCAGAATCTACGAGCAGTACTTC. This encodes CASSSRDRGRIYEQYF.

This chain joins TRBV2 and TRBJ1-2, with unresolved D. CDR1 is SNHLY, CDR2 FYNNEI, per germline. With 4 bases removed from V and 7 bases from J, the gap between germline ends came to 10 bases. This CDR3 comprises 12 residues. The CDR3 sequence is CASSAAVRGYTF. CDR3 bases: TGTGCCAGCAGTGCGGCGGTCCGTGGCTACACCTTC.

The sample holds a few counts of this clone. V usage is TRBV6-5 and J usage is TRBJ2-5; 9 bases match TRBD1. The CDR3 has 15 residues. With V trimmed by 5 bases and J by 4 bases, 8 bases remained unmatched. The germline V gene has CDR1 MNHEY and CDR2 SVGAGI. CDR3 sequence reads: CASSPGTGSPETQYF. CDR3 DNA sequence: TGTGCCAGCAGTCCCGGGACAGGGTCCCCAGAGACCCAGTACTTC.

The chain combines TRBV6-4 with TRBJ1-6; 7 bases are shared with TRBD1. The CDR3 totals 16 residues. Germline V gene sequence: CDR1 MRHNA, CDR2 SNTAGT. V trimming: 0 bases; J trimming: 7 bases; junction bases outside the gene matches: 6. DNA of the CDR3: TGTGCCAGCAGTGACTCCCGGGACAGTGCCAATTCACCCCTCCACTTT. It is translated as CASSDSRDSANSPLHF.

V is TRBV9 and J is TRBJ1-4, with 9 bases identical to TRBD1. J lost 11 bases, V lost 3 bases, and 8 bases had no gene match. Per germline, CDR1 SGDLS and CDR2 YYNGEE. The CDR3 runs to 14 residues. The CDR3 loop reads CASSGPGTGLKLFF. The CDR3 DNA sequence: TGTGCCAGCAGCGGACCCGGGACAGGGCTTAAACTGTTTTTT. Variable domain in full (rest from reference TRBV9 and TRBJ1-4): DSGVTQTPKHLITATGQRVTLRCSPRSGDLSVYWYQQSLDQGLQFLIQYYNGEERAKGNILERFSAQQFPDLHSELNLSSLELGDSALYFCASSGPGTGLKLFFGSGTQLSVL.

The rearrangement uses TRBV28 and TRBJ2-1, with TRBD2 matching 12 bases. J lost 4 bases, V lost 7 bases, and 11 bases had no gene match. CDR3 length: 17 amino acids. The germline gives CDR1 MDHEN, CDR2 SYDVKM. The CDR3: CASTSGGATDSYNEQFF. CDR3 bases: TGTGCCAGCACTAGCGGGGGGGCAACCGACTCTTACAATGAGCAGTTCTTC.

V is TRBV18 and J is TRBJ1-4; D call uncertain. This CDR3 has 15 amino acids. Germline CDR1 and CDR2: KGHSH and LQKENI. V shed 4 bases and J shed 0 bases, with 9 bases lying between them. CDR3 region: CASSQDIATNEKLFF. The DNA of the CDR3 is TGTGCCAGCTCACAAGATATAGCAACTAATGAAAAACTGTTTTTT.

The chain recombines TRBV19 with TRBJ1-5; 7 bases line up with TRBD1. This CDR3 region has 17 residues. The V gene's germline CDR1 is LNHDA and CDR2 SQIVND (reference sequence). The junction had 17 bases not matched to a gene; V was cut back by 6 bases and J by 6 bases. In nucleotides, the CDR3 is TGTGCCAGTAGCCGTCTAGGGGGCAGGGAAAAAGGTCAGCCCCAGCATTTT. This encodes CASSRLGGREKGQPQHF.

The chain recombines TRBV5-4 with TRBJ2-3; D remains unclear. The CDR3 spans 13 residues. The germline V gene encodes CDR1 SGHNT and CDR2 YYREEE (reference sequence). V was pared by 1 base and J by 2 bases, with 5 bases between. The DNA for the CDR3 is TGTGCCAGCAGCTTGACAGCCACAGATACGCAGTATTTT. Its translation: CASSLTATDTQYF.

V and J are TRBV28 and TRBJ1-2, with 8 bases aligning to TRBD1. The germline V gene has CDR1 MDHEN and CDR2 SYDVKM. The V and J ends lost 8 bases and 7 bases, in that order; junction bases with no gene match: 3. This CDR3 comprises 11 residues. CDR3 DNA sequence: TGTGCCAGCGGACAGGGACCTGGCTACACCTTC. Protein: CASGQGPGYTF.

This sequence joins TRBV19 and TRBJ2-7; 7 nucleotides match TRBD1. This CDR3 has 14 residues. CDR1 is LNHDA, CDR2 SQIVND, per germline (reference sequence). The junction had 8 bases not matched to a gene; V was cut back by 4 bases and J by 5 bases. CDR3 amino acids: CASSTQTGSDEQYF. Here the CDR3 DNA reads TGTGCCAGTAGTACCCAGACAGGGTCCGACGAGCAGTACTTC.